The count of the clone carrying this T cell receptor beta chain is one. This table comes from immunoSEQ multiplex PCR, and its TCRdb copy is limited to in-frame clones, with some not included. The sample carries 350,000 or so clones, roughly 89% recorded once. The entry originates in a study of cytomegalovirus exposure and HLA in healthy donors. V lost 2 bases, J lost 1 base, and 9 bases lay in between. In germline, CDR1 is MDHEN, CDR2 SYDVKM. This CDR3 has 14 residues. V usage is TRBV28 and J usage is TRBJ2-7; a weak D match, TRBD1 (6 bases). Sequencing was carried out using PBMCs. The TCR comes from a woman under 30 in good health and CMV-seronegative. CDR3 in DNA: TGTGCCAGCAGTTTAATGGACAGTTCCTACGAGCAGTACTTC. Protein sequence: CASSLMDSSYEQYF.